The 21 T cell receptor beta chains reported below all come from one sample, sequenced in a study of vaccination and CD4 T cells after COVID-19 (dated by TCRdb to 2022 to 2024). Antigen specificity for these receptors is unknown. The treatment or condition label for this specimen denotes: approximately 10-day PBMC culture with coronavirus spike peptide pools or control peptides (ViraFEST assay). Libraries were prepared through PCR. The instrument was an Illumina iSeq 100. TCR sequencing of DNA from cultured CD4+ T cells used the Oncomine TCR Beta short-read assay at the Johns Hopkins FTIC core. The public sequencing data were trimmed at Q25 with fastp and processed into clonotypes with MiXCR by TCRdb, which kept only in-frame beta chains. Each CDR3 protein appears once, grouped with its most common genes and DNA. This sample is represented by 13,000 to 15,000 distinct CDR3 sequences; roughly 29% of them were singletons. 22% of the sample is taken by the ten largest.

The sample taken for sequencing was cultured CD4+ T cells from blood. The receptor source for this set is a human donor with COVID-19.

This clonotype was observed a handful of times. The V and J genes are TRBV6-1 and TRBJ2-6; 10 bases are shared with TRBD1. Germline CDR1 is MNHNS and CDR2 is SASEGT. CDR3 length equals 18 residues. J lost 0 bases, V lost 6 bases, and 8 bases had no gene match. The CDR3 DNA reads TGTGCCAGCAGACAGGGGGACAGGGGAGTCTCTGGGGCCAACGTCCTGACTTTC. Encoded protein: CASRQGDRGVSGANVLTF.

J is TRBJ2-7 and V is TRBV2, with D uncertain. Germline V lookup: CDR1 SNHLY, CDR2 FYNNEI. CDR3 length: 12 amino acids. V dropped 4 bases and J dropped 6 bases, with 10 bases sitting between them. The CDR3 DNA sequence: TGTGCCAGCAGTGTACGGATAGGCGAGCAGTACTTC. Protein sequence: CASSVRIGEQYF. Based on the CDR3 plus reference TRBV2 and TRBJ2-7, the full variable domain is EPEVTQTPSHQVTQMGQEVILRCVPISNHLYFYWYRQILGQKVEFLVSFYNNEISEKSEIFDDQFSVERPDGSNFTLKIRSTKLEDSAMYFCASSVRIGEQYFGPGTRLTVT.

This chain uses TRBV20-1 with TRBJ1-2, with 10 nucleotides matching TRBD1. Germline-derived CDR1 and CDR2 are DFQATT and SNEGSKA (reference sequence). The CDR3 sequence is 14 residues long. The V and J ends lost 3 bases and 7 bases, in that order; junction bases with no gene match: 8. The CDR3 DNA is TGCAGTGCTAGTCGAAGACAGGGGGCAGGTGGCTACACCTTC. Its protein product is CSASRRQGAGGYTF.

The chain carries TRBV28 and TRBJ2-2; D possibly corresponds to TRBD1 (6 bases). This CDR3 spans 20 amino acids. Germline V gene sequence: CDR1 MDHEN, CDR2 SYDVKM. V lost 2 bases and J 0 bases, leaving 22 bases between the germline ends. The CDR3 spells CASSLRLILGDIANTGELFF. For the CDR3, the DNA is TGTGCCAGCAGTTTAAGGTTAATATTGGGGGACATAGCGAACACCGGGGAGCTGTTTTTT.

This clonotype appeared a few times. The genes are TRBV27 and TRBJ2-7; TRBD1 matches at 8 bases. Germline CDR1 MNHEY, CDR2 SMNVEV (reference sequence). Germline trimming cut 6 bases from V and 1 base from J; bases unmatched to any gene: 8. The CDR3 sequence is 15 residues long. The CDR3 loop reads CASSPGQGKSYEQYF. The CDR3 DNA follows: TGTGCCAGCAGCCCTGGACAGGGCAAATCCTACGAGCAGTACTTC.

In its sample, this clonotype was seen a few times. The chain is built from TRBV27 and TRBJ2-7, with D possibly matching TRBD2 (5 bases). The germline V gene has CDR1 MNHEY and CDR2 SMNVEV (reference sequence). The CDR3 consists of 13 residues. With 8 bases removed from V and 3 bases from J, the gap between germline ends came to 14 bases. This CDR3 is CASRRGPNYEQYF. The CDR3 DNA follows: TGTGCCAGCCGTCGGGGTCCGAACTACGAGCAGTACTTC.

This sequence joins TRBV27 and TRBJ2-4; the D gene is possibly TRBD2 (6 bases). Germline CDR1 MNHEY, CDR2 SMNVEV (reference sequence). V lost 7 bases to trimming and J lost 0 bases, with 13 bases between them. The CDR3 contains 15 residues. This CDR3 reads CASTSGTVAKNIQYF. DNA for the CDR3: TGTGCCAGCACCTCCGGGACTGTAGCCAAAAACATTCAGTACTTC.

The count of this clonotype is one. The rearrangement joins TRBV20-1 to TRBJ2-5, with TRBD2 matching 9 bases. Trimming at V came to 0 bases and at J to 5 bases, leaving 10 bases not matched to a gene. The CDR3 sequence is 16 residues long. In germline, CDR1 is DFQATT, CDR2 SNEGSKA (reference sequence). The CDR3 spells CSARDFGGGAGETQYF. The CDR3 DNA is TGCAGTGCTAGAGATTTTGGCGGGGGGGCTGGGGAGACCCAGTACTTC.

CDR3 residues: CASSLTRTTDTQYF. The DNA of the CDR3 is TGTGCCAGCAGTCTGACCCGGACCACAGATACGCAGTATTTT. The rearrangement uses TRBV12-3 or TRBV12-4 and TRBJ2-3; no clear D gene. There are 14 residues in the CDR3. V was trimmed by 5 bases and J by 2 bases, leaving 11 bases between them.

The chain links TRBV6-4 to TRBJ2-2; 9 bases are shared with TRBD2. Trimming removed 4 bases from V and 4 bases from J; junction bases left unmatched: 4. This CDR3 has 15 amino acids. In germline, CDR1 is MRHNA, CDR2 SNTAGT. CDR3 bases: TGTGCCAGCAGTGGGGATAGCGGGGGCACCGGGGAGCTGTTTTTT. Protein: CASSGDSGGTGELFF.

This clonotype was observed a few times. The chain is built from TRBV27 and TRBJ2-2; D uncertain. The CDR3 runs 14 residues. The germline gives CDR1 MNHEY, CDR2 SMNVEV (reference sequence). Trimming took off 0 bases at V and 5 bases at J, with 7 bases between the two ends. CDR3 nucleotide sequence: TGTGCCAGCAGTTTATCATGGGGAACCGGGGAGCTGTTTTTT. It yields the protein CASSLSWGTGELFF.

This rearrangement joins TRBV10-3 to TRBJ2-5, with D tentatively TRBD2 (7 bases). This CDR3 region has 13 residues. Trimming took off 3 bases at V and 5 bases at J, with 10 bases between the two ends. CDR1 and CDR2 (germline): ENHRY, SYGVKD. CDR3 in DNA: TGTGCCATCAGTGAAAGGGGGGGTGAGACCCAGTACTTC. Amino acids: CAISERGGETQYF.

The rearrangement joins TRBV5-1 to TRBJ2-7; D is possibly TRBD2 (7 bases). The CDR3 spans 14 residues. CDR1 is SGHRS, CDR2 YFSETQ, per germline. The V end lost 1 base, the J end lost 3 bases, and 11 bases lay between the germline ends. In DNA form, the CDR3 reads TGCGCCAGCAGCTTGTCGGGGGGCGTCTACGAGCAGTACTTC. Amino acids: CASSLSGGVYEQYF.

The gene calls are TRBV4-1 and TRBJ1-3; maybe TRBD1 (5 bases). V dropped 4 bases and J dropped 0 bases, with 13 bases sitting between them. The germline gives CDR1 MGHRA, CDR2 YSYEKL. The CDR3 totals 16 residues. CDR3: CASSRPTDSSGNTIYF. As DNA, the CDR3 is TGCGCCAGCAGCCGGCCCACAGACAGCTCTGGAAACACCATATATTTT.

Written as DNA, the CDR3 is TGCGCCAGCAGCTTGGACAGGGGACAGGGTCAGCCCCAGCATTTT. This gives the protein CASSLDRGQGQPQHF. The rearrangement links TRBV5-1 to TRBJ1-5; 9 nucleotides line up with TRBD1. V was clipped by 0 bases and J by 6 bases; unmatched bases: 4. Germline V gene sequence: CDR1 SGHRS, CDR2 YFSETQ. There are 15 residues in the CDR3.

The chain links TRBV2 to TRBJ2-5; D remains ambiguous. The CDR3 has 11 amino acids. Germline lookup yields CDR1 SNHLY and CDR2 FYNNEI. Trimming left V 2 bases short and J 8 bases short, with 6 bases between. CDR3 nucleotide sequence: TGTGCCAGCAGTGAATCGACCACCCAGTACTTC. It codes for CASSESTTQYF.

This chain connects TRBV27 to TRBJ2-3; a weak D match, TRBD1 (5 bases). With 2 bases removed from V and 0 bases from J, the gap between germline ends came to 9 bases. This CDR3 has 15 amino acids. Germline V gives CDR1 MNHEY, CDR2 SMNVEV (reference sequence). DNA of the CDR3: TGTGCCAGCAGTTTAAGGGGAACTAGCACAGATACGCAGTATTTT. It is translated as CASSLRGTSTDTQYF.

The chain's CDR3 is CASSEGLWNSPLHF. CDR3 nucleotides: TGTGCCAGCAGTGAAGGGCTCTGGAATTCACCCCTCCACTTT. The genes are TRBV25-1 and TRBJ1-6, with D uncertain. V shed 2 bases and J shed 7 bases, with 9 bases lying between them. CDR3 length equals 14 residues. Germline assignment: CDR1 MGHDK and CDR2 SYGVNS.

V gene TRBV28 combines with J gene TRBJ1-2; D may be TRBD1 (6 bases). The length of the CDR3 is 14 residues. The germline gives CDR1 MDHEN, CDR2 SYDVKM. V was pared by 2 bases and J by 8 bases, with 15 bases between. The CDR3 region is CASSLVGGISGYTF. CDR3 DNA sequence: TGTGCCAGCAGTTTAGTAGGGGGAATTTCGGGCTACACCTTC.

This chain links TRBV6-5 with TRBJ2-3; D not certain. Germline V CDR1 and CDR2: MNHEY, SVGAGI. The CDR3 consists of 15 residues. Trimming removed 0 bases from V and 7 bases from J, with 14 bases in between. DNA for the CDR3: TGTGCCAGCAGTTACTCGTTTCTGGTCCCATATACGCAGTATTTT. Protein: CASSYSFLVPYTQYF.

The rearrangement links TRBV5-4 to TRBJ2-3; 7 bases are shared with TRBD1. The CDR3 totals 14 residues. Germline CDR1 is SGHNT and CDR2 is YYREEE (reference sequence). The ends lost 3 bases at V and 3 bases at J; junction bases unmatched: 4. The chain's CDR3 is CASSSEQGTDTQYF. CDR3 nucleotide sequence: TGTGCCAGCAGCTCGGAACAGGGGACAGATACGCAGTATTTT.